This T cell receptor (beta chain) is drawn from a study of shared clonotypes between healthy human individuals. About the study: Participating donors consisted of a couple of women and a few men aged 18 to 49.

Sorted-subset replicate PCR reactions were performed with about 200 ng DNA, corresponding to about 30,000 T cell genomes. In the source study's methods: Filtering differed for immunoSEQ, which gave only junction sequences without quality scores. Here immunoSEQ multiplex PCR was the method, and the copy in TCRdb shows in-frame clones only, minus some. V and J calls and clone size come straight from that table; D and trimming were deduced from the DNA. The repertoire holds around 2,000,000 clones, about 95% seen once, with roughly 0.13% in the top ten. A word on this clone: Its antigen is currently unknown.

Study-wide points: Represented genetic and exposure-history diversity was restricted by having few donors.

Germline V lookup: CDR1 SGHAT, CDR2 FQNNGV. CDR3 length: 16 residues. V was pared by 1 base and J by 1 base, with 12 bases between. The sample comprised naive CD4+ T cells sorted from blood. Subset specified: CD45RA+ positively selected. The source of this sequence is a man in his late teens or twenties in good health. This sequence joins TRBV11-2 and TRBJ2-3, with a tentative D call TRBD1 (5 bases). CDR3 sequence (DNA): TGTGCCAGCAGCTTAGTGGGCAGGGTTCGCACAGATACGCAGTATTTT. Residues: CASSLVGRVRTDTQYF.